This note documents a single TCR beta chain sequence. This sample stems from a study of blood T cell repertoires in COVID-19. Germline V gene lookup returns CDR1 LNHDA and CDR2 SQIVND (reference sequence). V lost 6 bases, J lost 6 bases, and 7 bases stayed unmatched. The CDR3 consists of 14 residues. Per the study methods: Amplification of reference gene primers was used by the study to estimate nucleated cell counts. Here immunoSEQ multiplex PCR was the method, and the copy in TCRdb shows in-frame clones only, minus some. That table furnishes V, J and clone size, whereas the DNA furnished D and trimming. The data hold 70,000 or so clones, with approximately 86% observed a single time.

This sequence joins TRBV19 and TRBJ1-4; 7 bases match TRBD1. Sequencing was performed on peripheral blood. The sequence derives from a man between 65 and 79 years old with active COVID-19. The CDR3 nucleotides read TGTGCCAGTAGCCTCGGACAGGTTGATGAAAAACTGTTTTTT. The encoded protein is CASSLGQVDEKLFF.